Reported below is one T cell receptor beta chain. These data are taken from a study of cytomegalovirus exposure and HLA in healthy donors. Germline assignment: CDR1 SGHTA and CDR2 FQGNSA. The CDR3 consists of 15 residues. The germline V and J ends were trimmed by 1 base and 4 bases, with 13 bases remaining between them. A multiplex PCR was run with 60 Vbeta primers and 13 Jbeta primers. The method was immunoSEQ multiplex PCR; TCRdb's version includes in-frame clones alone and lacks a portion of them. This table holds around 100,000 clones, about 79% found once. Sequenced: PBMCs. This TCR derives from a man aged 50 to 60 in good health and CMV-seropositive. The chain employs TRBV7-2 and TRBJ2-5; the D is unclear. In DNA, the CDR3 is TGTGCCAGCAGCTTAGGCGGTGGCGACGGAGAGACCCAGTACTTC. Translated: CASSLGGGDGETQYF.